One and the same sample provided the 10 T cell receptor beta chains below, sequenced in a study of CD8 T cells in Susac syndrome. With random hexamers, roughly 0.45 to 1 ug RNA was reverse transcribed. TCRdb passed the immunoSEQ multiplex PCR reads through MiXCR, listing each CDR3 protein once. The profile covers some 300,000 distinct CDR3 sequences, with about 85% appearing a single time and over 0.1% taken by the ten largest. Specimen: CD8+ T cells from PBMCs. The source is a human donor with multiple sclerosis.

The V and J genes are TRBV10-3 and TRBJ2-7; D not resolved. Germline V gene lookup returns CDR1 ENHRY and CDR2 SYGVKD. With 3 bases removed from V and 0 bases from J, the gap between germline ends came to 12 bases. The CDR3 extends over 15 amino acids. In DNA, the CDR3 is TGTGCCATCAGTGATGTTAGGTCCTTCTCCTACGAGCAGTACTTC. This encodes CAISDVRSFSYEQYF.

The rearrangement uses TRBV29-1 and TRBJ1-2; D not resolved. V was shortened by 7 bases and J by 3 bases, with 12 bases between the two germline ends. This CDR3 is built from 12 residues. Germline V CDR1 and CDR2: SQVTM, ANQGSEA. The CDR3 sequence is CSAETRDYGYTF. In nucleotides, the CDR3 is TGCAGCGCTGAGACTCGGGACTATGGCTACACCTTC.

The rearrangement links TRBV10-3 to TRBJ2-2; no clear D. The V gene lost 6 bases and the J gene lost 0 bases, with 14 bases spanning the gap. CDR3 size: 16 residues. The germline CDR1 and CDR2 sequences are ENHRY and SYGVKD. In DNA form, the CDR3 reads TGTGCCATCAGGCTGACTCCTGAAACGAACACCGGGGAGCTGTTTTTT. Translating gives CAIRLTPETNTGELFF.

The genes are TRBV5-4 and TRBJ2-1, with TRBD2 matching 10 bases. Looked up from germline, CDR1 is SGHNT and CDR2 is YYREEE (reference sequence). V gave up 1 base and J gave up 5 bases; unmatched junction bases: 6. The CDR3 spans 16 residues. CDR3 DNA sequence: TGTGCCAGCAGCTTGAGAGCGGGAGGGAATAACAATGAGCAGTTCTTC. Amino acids: CASSLRAGGNNNEQFF.

The genes are TRBV12-3 or TRBV12-4 and TRBJ2-2; D remains ambiguous. CDR3 length: 14 residues. The V gene lost 10 bases and the J gene lost 2 bases, with 14 bases spanning the gap. This chain's CDR3 is CAIKPGPNTGELFF. CDR3 coding DNA: TGTGCCATCAAGCCCGGGCCAAACACCGGGGAGCTGTTTTTT.

The chain uses TRBV30 and TRBJ1-5, with a tentative D call TRBD1 (5 bases). V was pared by 1 base and J by 10 bases, with 17 bases between. Germline lookup yields CDR1 GTSNPN and CDR2 SVGIG (reference sequence). This CDR3 contains 14 residues. CDR3 sequence: CAWSADTRTIPQHF. The CDR3, as DNA: TGTGCCTGGAGTGCGGACACCCGAACCATTCCCCAGCATTTT.

This rearrangement joins TRBV27 to TRBJ2-7, with D possibly being TRBD2 (5 bases). V was trimmed by 7 bases and J by 7 bases, leaving 23 bases between them. CDR3 length: 15 amino acids. From germline, CDR1 is MNHEY and CDR2 SMNVEV (reference sequence). The CDR3 DNA reads TGTGCCAGCACTCCCGTGGAGGCCCCTACGGAAGAGCAGTACTTC. Its protein product is CASTPVEAPTEEQYF.

The chain uses TRBV30 and TRBJ2-7, with D perhaps TRBD1 (6 bases). Between the trimmed V and J ends, which lost 4 bases and 0 bases, there was a span of 13 bases. CDR1 is GTSNPN and CDR2 is SVGIG in the germline V gene (reference sequence). This CDR3 is built from 14 residues. CDR3 nucleotide sequence: TGTGCCTGGACAGGGGTCTTGAGCTCCTACGAGCAGTACTTC. Its protein product is CAWTGVLSSYEQYF.

The genes are TRBV28 and TRBJ1-6; 7 nucleotides match TRBD1. V was pared by 6 bases and J by 0 bases, with 5 bases of the junction left unmatched. There are 16 residues in the CDR3. The germline V gene has CDR1 MDHEN and CDR2 SYDVKM. As DNA, the CDR3 is TGTGCCAGCAGCATACAGGGGAGCTCCTATAATTCACCCCTCCACTTT. This gives the protein CASSIQGSSYNSPLHF. The full variable domain, completed using reference TRBV28 and TRBJ1-6, is DVKVTQSSRYLVKRTGEKVFLECVQDMDHENMFWYRQDPGLGLRLIYFSYDVKMKEKGDIPEGYSVSREKKERFSLILESASTNQTSMYLCASSIQGSSYNSPLHFGNGTRLTVT.

The chain carries TRBV23-1 and TRBJ2-1; D is uncertain. TRBV23-1 is identified as an open reading frame with a role that is uncertain. V lost 0 bases and J lost 1, with 10 bases in between. This CDR3 is built from 16 residues. The CDR3 DNA sequence: TGCGCCAGCAGTCAATCACCCTACCAATCCTACAATGAGCAGTTCTTC. Translating it yields CASSQSPYQSYNEQFF.